This T cell receptor beta chain was captured in a study of cytomegalovirus exposure and HLA in healthy donors. General observations from the study: The study labeled 150 to 200 TCR beta chains cytomegalovirus-associated. Indistinguishable V segments, including TRBV6-2 and TRBV6-3, were excluded.

Worth noting for this clone: The target antigen is unknown.

The CDR3 runs to 15 residues. The V gene lost 3 bases and the J gene lost 0 bases, with 11 bases spanning the gap. CDR1 and CDR2 (germline): MNHNS, SASEGT. In the PCR, 60 Vbeta and 13 Jbeta primers were used. Profiling relied on immunoSEQ multiplex PCR, and the TCRdb table lists in-frame clones only, not all of them. There are 40,000 to 60,000 clones in the sample; more than 65% occur only once, and 9.1% lies in the top ten. Sequencing used PBMCs. The V and J genes are TRBV6-1 and TRBJ1-1, with D unclear. This clonotype was obtained from a woman aged 45-65 years in good health and CMV-seronegative. CDR3 in DNA: TGTGCCAGCAGTGAGCAGTTGAGGCTGAACACTGAAGCTTTCTTT. Translating it yields CASSEQLRLNTEAFF.